Listed below are T cell receptor beta chains from one sample, sequenced in a study of T cell changes during pregnancy in multiple sclerosis. TCRdb keeps only in-frame clones here, not all; method: immunoSEQ multiplex PCR. The repertoire holds over 55,000 clones, with approximately 94% as singletons. The source material was CD8+ T cells from peripheral blood mononuclear cells, sampled in the third trimester of pregnancy. Every receptor here comes from a female donor with multiple sclerosis, enrolled in a pregnancy study. Both conserved end residues are part of each CDR3. Each record gives: J gene, V gene, CDR3 protein.

TRBJ2-3,TRBV27,CASSRAGVDTQYF
TRBJ2-3,TRBV7-9,CASSLLGTDTQYF
TRBJ2-1,TRBV7-2,CASSRGLAGANEQFF
TRBJ1-1,TRBV4-2,CASSQVTGTTEAFF
TRBJ2-7,TRBV7-9,CASSLPRQDPSYEQYF
TRBJ2-3,TRBV4-1,CASSQDYSRYTDTQYF
TRBJ1-6,TRBV6-5,CASRAPGQGYSPLHF
TRBJ1-1,TRBV10-2,CASSESTIAPLNTEAFF
TRBJ2-1,TRBV6-5,CASSVLAGGYNEQFF
TRBJ2-7,TRBV9,CASSVDPTYEQYF
TRBJ2-2,TRBV14,CASSPVAGATGELFF
TRBJ1-1,TRBV6-5,CASSADRGGTEAFF
TRBJ1-2,TRBV14,CASSQGLRDYGYTF
TRBJ2-5,TRBV4-1,CASSQEGAQVTQYF
TRBJ1-2,TRBV27,CASSPGQHYGYTF
TRBJ1-1,TRBV19,CASRDRVENTEAFF
TRBJ2-7,TRBV6-1,CASSEDFGGTGFYEQYF
TRBJ2-7,TRBV13,CASSLESGYYEQYF
TRBJ2-3,TRBV28,CASSLGVGARADTQYF
TRBJ2-1,TRBV27,CASSLLAGSSYNEQFF
TRBJ2-7,TRBV28,CASSGTLLSDRGSYEQYF
TRBJ2-7,TRBV6-5,CASSYSSGTVSYEQYF
TRBJ1-2,TRBV25-1,CASSGPDRGLSNYGYTF
TRBJ2-3,TRBV7-9,CASSSAGLRRDTQYF
TRBJ2-3,TRBV6-5,CASSYEGAEPDTQYF
TRBJ2-1,TRBV29-1,CSVEVGQGVLNEQFF
TRBJ2-3,TRBV4-1,CASSQVLGPDTQYF
TRBJ2-6,TRBV4-2,CASSQEGGAGANVLTF
TRBJ1-4,TRBV13,CASSPAGGEKLFF
TRBJ2-7,TRBV11-2,CASSFSSSYEQYF
TRBJ2-7,TRBV11-2,CASSLFGGSSYEQYF
TRBJ2-7,TRBV19,CASSTLLDIHEQYF
TRBJ1-2,TRBV6-5,CASSYRGRDYGYTF
TRBJ2-5,TRBV2,CASSERSGVYQETQYF
TRBJ2-5,TRBV13,CASSFTLAGGAETQYF
TRBJ1-2,TRBV30,CAWGQRVHYGYTF
TRBJ1-4,TRBV18,CASSPGGATNEKLFF
TRBJ2-1,TRBV7-9,CASTGTSTFF
TRBJ2-2,TRBV9,CASSPGTSGRFVTGELFF
TRBJ2-5,TRBV7-6,CASSSLLDRGGETQYF
TRBJ1-1,TRBV6-1,CASRGTGETEAFF
TRBJ1-1,TRBV5-5,CASSLGGGLEAFF
TRBJ1-5,TRBV19,CASRGTESHQPQHF
TRBJ1-4,TRBV25-1,CASSEDRELNEKLFF
TRBJ2-3,TRBV5-6,CASSFLSADTQYF
TRBJ2-7,TRBV9,CASSVEGGVAYEQYF
TRBJ2-2,TRBV4-1,CASSLFLRVTGELFF
TRBJ2-7,TRBV27,CASSLGLAGDEQYF
TRBJ2-2,TRBV5-1,CASSERLASRGTGELFF
TRBJ2-3,TRBV27,CASSASAGESTDTQYF